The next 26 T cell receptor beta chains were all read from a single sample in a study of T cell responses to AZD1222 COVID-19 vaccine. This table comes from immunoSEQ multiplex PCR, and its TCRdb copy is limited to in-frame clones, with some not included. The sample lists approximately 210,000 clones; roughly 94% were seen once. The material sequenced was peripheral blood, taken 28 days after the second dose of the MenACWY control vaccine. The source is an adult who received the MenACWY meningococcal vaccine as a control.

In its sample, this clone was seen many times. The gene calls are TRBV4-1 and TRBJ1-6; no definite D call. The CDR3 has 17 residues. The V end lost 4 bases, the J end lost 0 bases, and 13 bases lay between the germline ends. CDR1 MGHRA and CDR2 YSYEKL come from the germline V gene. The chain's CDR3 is CASSPRAASSYNSPLHF. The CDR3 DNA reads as TGCGCCAGCAGCCCCCGGGCAGCGAGCTCCTATAATTCACCCCTCCACTTT.

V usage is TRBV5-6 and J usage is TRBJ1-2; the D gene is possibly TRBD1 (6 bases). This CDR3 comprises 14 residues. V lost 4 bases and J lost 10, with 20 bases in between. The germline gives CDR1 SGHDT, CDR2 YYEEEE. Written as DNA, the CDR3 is TGTGCCAGCAGCAAACGGGGGCCTGGTTGGGACTACACCTTC. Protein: CASSKRGPGWDYTF.

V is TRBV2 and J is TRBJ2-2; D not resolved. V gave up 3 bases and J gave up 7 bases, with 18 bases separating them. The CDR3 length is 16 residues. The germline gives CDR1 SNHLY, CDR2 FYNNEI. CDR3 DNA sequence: TGTGCCAGCAGTGAGTTCGAGGTCCCAAACGGCGGGGAGCTGTTTTTT. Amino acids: CASSEFEVPNGGELFF. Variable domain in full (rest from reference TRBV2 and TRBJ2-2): EPEVTQTPSHQVTQMGQEVILRCVPISNHLYFYWYRQILGQKVEFLVSFYNNEISEKSEIFDDQFSVERPDGSNFTLKIRSTKLEDSAMYFCASSEFEVPNGGELFFGEGSRLTVL.

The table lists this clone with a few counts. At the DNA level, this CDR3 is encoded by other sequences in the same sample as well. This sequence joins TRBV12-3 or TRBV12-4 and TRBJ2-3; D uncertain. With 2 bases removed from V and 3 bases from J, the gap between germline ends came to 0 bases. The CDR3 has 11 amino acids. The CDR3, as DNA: TGTGCCAGCAGTTTAACAGATACGCAGTATTTT. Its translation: CASSLTDTQYF.

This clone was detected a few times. CDR3 nucleotides: TGTGCCAGCAGTGACTCGACTAGCGGGAGCACAGATACGCAGTATTTT. Amino acid sequence: CASSDSTSGSTDTQYF. The V and J genes are TRBV6-4 and TRBJ2-3, with 10 bases identical to TRBD2. CDR3 length: 16 residues. Germline lookup yields CDR1 MRHNA and CDR2 SNTAGT. Losses at the gene ends were 0 bases for V and 0 bases for J; bases not matched to a gene: 0.

CDR3 region: CASSFQGADTQYF. DNA for the CDR3: TGTGCCAGCAGCTTTCAAGGGGCGGATACGCAGTATTTT. The chain combines TRBV11-1 with TRBJ2-3, with a weak D call TRBD1 (5 bases). Between the trimmed V and J ends, which lost 3 bases and 6 bases, there was a span of 10 bases. CDR1 SGHAT and CDR2 FQDESV come from the germline V gene (reference sequence). The CDR3 loop spans 13 amino acids. Variable domain in full (rest from reference TRBV11-1 and TRBJ2-3): EAEVAQSPRYKITEKSQAVAFWCDPISGHATLYWYRQILGQGPELLVQFQDESVVDDSQLPKDRFSAERLKGVDSTLKIQPAELGDSAMYLCASSFQGADTQYFGPGTRLTVL.

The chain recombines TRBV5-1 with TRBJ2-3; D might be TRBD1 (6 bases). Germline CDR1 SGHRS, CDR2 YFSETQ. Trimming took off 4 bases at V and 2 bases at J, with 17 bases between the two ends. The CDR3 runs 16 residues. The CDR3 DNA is TGCGCCAGCAGCGAGGACAGCCGCCTCTCCACAGATACGCAGTATTTT. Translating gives CASSEDSRLSTDTQYF.

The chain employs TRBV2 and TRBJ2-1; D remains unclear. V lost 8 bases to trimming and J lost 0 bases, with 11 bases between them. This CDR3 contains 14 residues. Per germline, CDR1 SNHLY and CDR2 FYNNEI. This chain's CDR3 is CASHGPSSYNEQFF. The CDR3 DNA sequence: TGTGCCAGCCACGGCCCCAGCTCCTACAATGAGCAGTTCTTC.

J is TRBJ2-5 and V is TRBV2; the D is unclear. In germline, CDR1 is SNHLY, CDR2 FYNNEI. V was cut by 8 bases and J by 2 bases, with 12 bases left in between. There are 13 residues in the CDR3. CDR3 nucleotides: TGTGCCAGCGGGTGGCAGGAACAAGAGACCCAGTACTTC. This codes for CASGWQEQETQYF. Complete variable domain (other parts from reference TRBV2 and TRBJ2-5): EPEVTQTPSHQVTQMGQEVILRCVPISNHLYFYWYRQILGQKVEFLVSFYNNEISEKSEIFDDQFSVERPDGSNFTLKIRSTKLEDSAMYFCASGWQEQETQYFGPGTRLLVL.

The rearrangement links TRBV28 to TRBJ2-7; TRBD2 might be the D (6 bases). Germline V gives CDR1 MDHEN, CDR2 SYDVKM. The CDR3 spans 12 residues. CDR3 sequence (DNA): TGTGCTGCCATCGGGGGAGGTGGCGAGCAGTACTTC. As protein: CAAIGGGGEQYF.

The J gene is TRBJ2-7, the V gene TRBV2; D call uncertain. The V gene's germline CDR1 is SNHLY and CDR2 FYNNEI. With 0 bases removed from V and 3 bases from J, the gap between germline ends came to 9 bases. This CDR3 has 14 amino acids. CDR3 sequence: CASSEALLDYEQYF. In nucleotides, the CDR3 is TGTGCCAGCAGTGAAGCGCTTCTAGACTACGAGCAGTACTTC.

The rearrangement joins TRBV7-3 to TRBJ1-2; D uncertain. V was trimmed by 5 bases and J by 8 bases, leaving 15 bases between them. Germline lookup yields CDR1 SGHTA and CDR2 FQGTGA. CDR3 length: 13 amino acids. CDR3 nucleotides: TGTGCCAGCAGCGACACTCACGGCGGAGGCTACACCTTC. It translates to CASSDTHGGGYTF.

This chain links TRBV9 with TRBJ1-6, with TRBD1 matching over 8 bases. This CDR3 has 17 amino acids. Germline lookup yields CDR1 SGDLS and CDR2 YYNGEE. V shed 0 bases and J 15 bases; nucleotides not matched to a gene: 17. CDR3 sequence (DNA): TGTGCCAGCAGCGTAGGGGAGACAGGGGTTTATAATTCAGACCTCCACTTT. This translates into CASSVGETGVYNSDLHF.

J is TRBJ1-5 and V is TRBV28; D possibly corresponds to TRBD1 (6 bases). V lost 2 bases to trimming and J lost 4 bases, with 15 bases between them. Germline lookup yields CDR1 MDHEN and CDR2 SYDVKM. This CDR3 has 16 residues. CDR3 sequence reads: CASSLMGGRINQPQHF. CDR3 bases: TGTGCCAGCAGTTTAATGGGGGGCCGGATAAATCAGCCCCAGCATTTT.

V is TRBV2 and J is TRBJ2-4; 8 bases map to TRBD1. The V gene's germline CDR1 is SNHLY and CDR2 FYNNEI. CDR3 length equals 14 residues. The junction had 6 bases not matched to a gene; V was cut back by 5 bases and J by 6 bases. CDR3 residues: CASSPRTGTNIQYF. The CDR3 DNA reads TGTGCCAGCAGTCCGAGGACAGGGACAAACATTCAGTACTTC. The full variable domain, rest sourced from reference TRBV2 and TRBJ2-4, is EPEVTQTPSHQVTQMGQEVILRCVPISNHLYFYWYRQILGQKVEFLVSFYNNEISEKSEIFDDQFSVERPDGSNFTLKIRSTKLEDSAMYFCASSPRTGTNIQYFGAGTRLSVL.

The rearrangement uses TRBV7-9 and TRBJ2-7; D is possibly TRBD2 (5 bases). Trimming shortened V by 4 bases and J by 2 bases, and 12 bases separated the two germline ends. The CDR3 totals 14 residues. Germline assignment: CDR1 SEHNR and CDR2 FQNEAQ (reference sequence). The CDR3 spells CASSSGLIPYEQYF. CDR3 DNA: TGTGCCAGCAGCTCCGGACTGATTCCCTACGAGCAGTACTTC.

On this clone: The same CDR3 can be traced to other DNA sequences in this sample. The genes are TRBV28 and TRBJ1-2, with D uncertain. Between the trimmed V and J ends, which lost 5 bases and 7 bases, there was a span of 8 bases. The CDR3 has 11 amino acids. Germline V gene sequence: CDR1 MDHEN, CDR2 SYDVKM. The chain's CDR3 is CASSLSAGYTF. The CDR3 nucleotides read TGTGCCAGCAGTCTCAGTGCTGGCTACACCTTC.

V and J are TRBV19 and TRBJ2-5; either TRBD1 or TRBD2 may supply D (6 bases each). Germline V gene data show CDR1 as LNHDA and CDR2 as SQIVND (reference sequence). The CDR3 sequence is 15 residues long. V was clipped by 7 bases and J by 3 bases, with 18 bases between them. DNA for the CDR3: TGTGCCAGTACCCTAGGGGGTCGCGGGGAAGAGACCCAGTACTTC. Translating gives CASTLGGRGEETQYF.

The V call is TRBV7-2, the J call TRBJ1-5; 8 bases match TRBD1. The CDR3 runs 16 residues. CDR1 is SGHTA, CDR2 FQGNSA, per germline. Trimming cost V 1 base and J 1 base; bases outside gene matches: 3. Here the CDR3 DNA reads TGTGCCAGCAGCTTAGATGCAGGGGGCAGCAATCAGCCCCAGCATTTT. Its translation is CASSLDAGGSNQPQHF.

DNA of the CDR3: TGTGCCAGCAGTTGGGGTCAGACCCAGTACTTC. Amino acid sequence: CASSWGQTQYF. This rearrangement joins TRBV12-3 or TRBV12-4 to TRBJ2-5; D gene uncertain. The V gene lost 4 bases and the J gene lost 6 bases, with 6 bases spanning the gap. This CDR3 has 11 residues.

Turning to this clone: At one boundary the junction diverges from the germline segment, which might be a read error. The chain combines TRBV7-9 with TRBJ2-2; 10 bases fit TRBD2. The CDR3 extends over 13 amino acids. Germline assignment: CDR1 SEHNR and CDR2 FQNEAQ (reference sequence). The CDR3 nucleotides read TGTGCCAGCAGCCTAGCGGGAGCCGGGGAGCTGTTTTTT. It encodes CASSLAGAGELFF. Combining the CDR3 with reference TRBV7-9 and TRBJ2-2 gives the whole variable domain DTGVSQNPRHKITKRGQNVTFRCDPISEHNRLYWYRQTLGQGPEFLTYFQNEAQLEKSRLLSDRFSAERPKGSFSTLEIQRTEQGDSAMYLCASSLAGAGELFFGEGSRLTVL.

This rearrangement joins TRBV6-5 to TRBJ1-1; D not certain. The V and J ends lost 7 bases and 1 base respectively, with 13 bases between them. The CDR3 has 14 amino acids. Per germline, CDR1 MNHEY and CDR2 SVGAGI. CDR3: CASTGGLPNTEAFF. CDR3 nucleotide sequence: TGTGCCAGCACCGGAGGGCTTCCGAACACTGAAGCTTTCTTT.

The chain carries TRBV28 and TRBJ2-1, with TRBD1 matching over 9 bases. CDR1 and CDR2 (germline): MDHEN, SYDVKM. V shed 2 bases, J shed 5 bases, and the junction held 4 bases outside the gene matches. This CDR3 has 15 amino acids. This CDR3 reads CASSLGTGIHNEQFF. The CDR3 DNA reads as TGTGCCAGCAGTTTAGGGACAGGGATCCACAATGAGCAGTTCTTC.

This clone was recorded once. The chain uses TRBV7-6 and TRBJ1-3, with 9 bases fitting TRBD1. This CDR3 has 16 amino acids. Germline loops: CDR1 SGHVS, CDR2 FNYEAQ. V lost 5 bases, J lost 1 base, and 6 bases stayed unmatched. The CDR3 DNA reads TGTGCCAGCAGCCGAGTACAGGGGGCGTCTGGAAACACCATATATTTT. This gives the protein CASSRVQGASGNTIYF.

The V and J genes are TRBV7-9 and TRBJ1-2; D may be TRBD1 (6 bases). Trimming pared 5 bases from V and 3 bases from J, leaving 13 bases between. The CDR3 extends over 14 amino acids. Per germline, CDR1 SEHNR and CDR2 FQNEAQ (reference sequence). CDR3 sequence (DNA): TGTGCCAGCAGCCCACAAGGGGGGGACTATGGCTACACCTTC. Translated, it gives CASSPQGGDYGYTF.

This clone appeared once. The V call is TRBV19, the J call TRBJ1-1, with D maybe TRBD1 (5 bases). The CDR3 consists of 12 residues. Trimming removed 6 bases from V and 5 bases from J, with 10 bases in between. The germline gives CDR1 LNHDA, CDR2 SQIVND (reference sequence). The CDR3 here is CASRVAGTEAFF. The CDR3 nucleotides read TGTGCCAGTAGGGTGGCAGGGACTGAAGCTTTCTTT.